This TCR beta chain was sequenced in a study of blood T cell repertoires in COVID-19. Study at large: Italy, Spain and the United States were the sources of the convalescent and acute COVID-19 samples. In each case, the material was cDNA or gDNA derived from T cells, B-cell-depleted T cells, or PBMCs.

Original methodology: Using reference gene primer amplification, nucleated cell counts were estimated. Clones were sequenced by immunoSEQ multiplex PCR, and TCRdb holds only the in-frame ones, with some missing. V and J calls and clone size are copied from that table; D and trimming were computed from the DNA. Counted here are about 170,000 clones, about four fifths occurring once; the ten biggest clones make up approximately 2.4%. The V end was cut by 0 bases, the J end by 11 bases, with 16 bases between. In germline, CDR1 is KGHSH, CDR2 LQKENI. This CDR3 is 14 amino acids long. The chain joins TRBV18 to TRBJ1-1; perhaps TRBD1 as D (6 bases). The TCR comes from a human donor with acute or convalescent COVID-19. The donor label of this sample is uncertain. Specimen: peripheral blood. Here the CDR3 DNA reads TGTGCCAGCTCACCACCGGGGACAACGGGAAGGGCTTTCTTT. It encodes CASSPPGTTGRAFF.